Below, 29 T cell receptor beta chains from the same sample are listed, as sequenced in a study of CD8+ T cells in alopecia areata. As the sequencing template, cDNA was produced by extracting RNA and reverse transcribing it. Data came from immunoSEQ multiplex PCR; TCRdb stores just in-frame clones and leaves some out. The sample has almost 250,000 clones, roughly 69% seen once. The sequenced sample was CD4+ T cells sorted from blood, obtained at week 0. The receptors come from a human donor with alopecia areata.

The J gene is TRBJ1-4, the V gene TRBV15; D may be TRBD1 (5 bases). The CDR3 spans 15 residues. V was pared by 1 base and J by 3 bases, with 9 bases between. Germline V gives CDR1 LNHNV, CDR2 YYDKDF (reference sequence). The CDR3 DNA is TGTGCCACCAGCAGAGTCAGGGACCCTAATGAAAAACTGTTTTTT. The encoded protein is CATSRVRDPNEKLFF.

V usage is TRBV29-1 and J usage is TRBJ2-3, with TRBD1 as a possible D gene (5 bases). This CDR3 spans 13 amino acids. Trimming pared 5 bases from V and 4 bases from J, leaving 13 bases between. Germline lookup yields CDR1 SQVTM and CDR2 ANQGSEA. As DNA, the CDR3 is TGCAGCGTTCGGTCGCAAGGGGCAGATACGCAGTATTTT. This sequence encodes CSVRSQGADTQYF.

The gene calls are TRBV7-6 and TRBJ2-2; 8 bases fit TRBD1. The CDR3 covers 16 residues. The ends lost 3 bases at V and 3 bases at J; junction bases unmatched: 6. The germline V gene has CDR1 SGHVS and CDR2 FNYEAQ. The CDR3 region is CASSLGQAIYTGELFF. In nucleotides, the CDR3 is TGTGCCAGCAGCTTGGGACAGGCTATTTACACCGGGGAGCTGTTTTTT.

V gene TRBV30 combines with J gene TRBJ1-1, with a tentative D call TRBD1 (5 bases). The CDR3 covers 16 residues. Deletions cut 0 bases from V and 1 base from J, with 15 bases between. Germline assignment: CDR1 GTSNPN and CDR2 SVGIG (reference sequence). This chain's CDR3 is CAWSVRGLQPNTEAFF. In nucleotides, the CDR3 is TGTGCCTGGAGTGTACGGGGACTGCAGCCGAACACTGAAGCTTTCTTT.

This clone has only a few counts. This chain uses TRBV5-6 with TRBJ1-5; possibly TRBD1 for D (5 bases). The CDR3 has 14 residues. Germline lookup yields CDR1 SGHDT and CDR2 YYEEEE. V was shortened by 3 bases and J by 4 bases, with 11 bases between the two germline ends. DNA of the CDR3: TGTGCCAGCAGCTCAACCTGGACAAATCAGCCCCAGCATTTT. It codes for CASSSTWTNQPQHF.

The genes are TRBV6-5 and TRBJ1-2; 9 bases match TRBD1. The CDR3 is 13 amino acids. The germline V gene has CDR1 MNHEY and CDR2 SVGAGI. With 5 bases clipped from V and 6 bases from J, the junction kept 4 bases outside the gene matches. The CDR3 DNA reads as TGTGCCAGCAGTACCCGACAGGGGGATGGCTACACCTTC. Translated: CASSTRQGDGYTF.

The chain uses TRBV5-6 and TRBJ2-5; TRBD1 agrees at 9 bases. Germline lookup yields CDR1 SGHDT and CDR2 YYEEEE. V lost 2 bases and J lost 6; bases outside the gene matches: 8. CDR3 length equals 15 residues. The CDR3 reads CASSFTGGSLQTQYF. Written as DNA, the CDR3 is TGTGCCAGCAGCTTTACAGGGGGCTCGTTGCAGACCCAGTACTTC.

The V call is TRBV7-8, the J call TRBJ2-2, with a possible D match to TRBD2 (6 bases). Germline assignment: CDR1 SGHVS and CDR2 FQNEAQ. There are 15 residues in the CDR3. V lost 1 base and J 4 bases, leaving 10 bases between the germline ends. The DNA for the CDR3 is TGTGCCAGCAGCTTAGGGGACTGGGGCACCGGGGAGCTGTTTTTT. Translated: CASSLGDWGTGELFF.

This chain connects TRBV25-1 to TRBJ2-6; unclear D gene. The CDR3 contains 16 residues. Germline V gene data show CDR1 as MGHDK and CDR2 as SYGVNS. V dropped 2 bases and J dropped 0 bases, with 8 bases sitting between them. In DNA, the CDR3 is TGTGCCAGCAGTGAAATCGGAAGCTCTGGGGCCAACGTCCTGACTTTC. The encoded protein is CASSEIGSSGANVLTF.

This clone was counted only a few times. The rearrangement links TRBV2 to TRBJ2-1; the D is unclear. CDR1 and CDR2 from the germline V gene are SNHLY and FYNNEI. CDR3 length: 13 amino acids. With 8 bases removed from V and 3 bases from J, the gap between germline ends came to 11 bases. CDR3 in DNA: TGTGCCAGCGTACGGGCCATCTACAATGAGCAGTTCTTC. Translating it yields CASVRAIYNEQFF.

The chain uses TRBV7-8 and TRBJ2-5; D possibly corresponds to TRBD2 (6 bases). The germline gives CDR1 SGHVS, CDR2 FQNEAQ. V gave up 4 bases and J gave up 5 bases, with 11 bases separating them. The length of the CDR3 is 13 residues. The CDR3 protein is CASSYVRGETQYF. As DNA, the CDR3 is TGTGCCAGCAGCTATGTTCGGGGGGAGACCCAGTACTTC.

This clone occurred a few times. Other DNA variants within this sample encode the same CDR3. J is TRBJ1-1 and V is TRBV5-1, with TRBD1 identical over 7 bases. This CDR3 is 14 amino acids long. After removal of 4 bases from V and 1 base from J, the junction contained 4 bases not matched to a gene. Germline V gene lookup returns CDR1 SGHRS and CDR2 YFSETQ. CDR3 DNA: TGCGCCAGCAGCCCGGACAGGCCGAACACTGAAGCTTTCTTT. This codes for CASSPDRPNTEAFF.

The CDR3 sequence is CASSQAPGVDADTQYF. The CDR3 region has the DNA TGCGCCAGCAGCCAAGCGCCAGGGGTAGACGCAGATACGCAGTATTTT. The chain uses TRBV4-1 and TRBJ2-3; TRBD1 is a possible D gene (6 bases). V was pared by 1 base and J by 4 bases, with 15 bases between. CDR1 is MGHRA and CDR2 is YSYEKL in the germline V gene. This CDR3 is built from 16 residues.

The rearrangement joins TRBV7-9 to TRBJ1-1, with unresolved D. This CDR3 contains 14 residues. V was shortened by 3 bases and J by 6 bases, with 14 bases between the two germline ends. Germline values: CDR1 SEHNR, CDR2 FQNEAQ (reference sequence). The CDR3, as DNA: TGTGCCAGCAGCTTTTTCGTGGGATCCGCTGAAGCTTTCTTT. It is translated as CASSFFVGSAEAFF.

The V call is TRBV29-1, the J call TRBJ2-5, with TRBD1 matching over 9 bases. V lost 8 bases, J lost 3 bases, and 4 bases stayed unmatched. The CDR3 loop spans 12 amino acids. Germline V gives CDR1 SQVTM, CDR2 ANQGSEA. This chain's CDR3 is CSHRTGEETQYF. CDR3 DNA: TGCAGCCACCGGACAGGGGAAGAGACCCAGTACTTC. Supplemented by reference TRBV29-1 and TRBJ2-5, the full variable domain reads SAVISQKPSRDICQRGTSLTIQCQVDSQVTMMFWYRQQPGQSLTLIATANQGSEATYESGFVIDKFPISRPNLTFSTLTVSNMSPEDSSIYLCSHRTGEETQYFGPGTRLLVL.

The chain is built from TRBV30 and TRBJ2-5; a weak D match, TRBD1 (5 bases). The CDR3 totals 13 residues. Germline CDR1 is GTSNPN and CDR2 is SVGIG (reference sequence). This chain's CDR3 is CAKSTDLAETQYF. Here the CDR3 DNA reads TGTGCTAAATCGACAGACCTTGCAGAGACCCAGTACTTC.

CDR3 sequence: CASSPRQEDSPLHF. As DNA, the CDR3 is TGTGCCAGCAGCCCCCGACAGGAGGATTCACCCCTCCACTTT. The chain couples TRBV7-9 to TRBJ1-6; weak D call: TRBD1 (6 bases). The V end was cut by 5 bases, the J end by 8 bases, with 13 bases between. The CDR3 length is 14 residues. Germline CDR1 reads SEHNR; CDR2 reads FQNEAQ (reference sequence).

This clone was observed a handful of times. Written as DNA, the CDR3 is TGCAGCGTTGAAGGAATGAACACTGAAGCTTTCTTT. It is translated as CSVEGMNTEAFF. The V call is TRBV29-1, the J call TRBJ1-1, with no clear D. This CDR3 spans 12 amino acids. Germline CDR1 reads SQVTM; CDR2 reads ANQGSEA. Trimming pared 1 base from V and 0 bases from J, leaving 3 bases between. The entire variable domain, with the rest obtained from reference TRBV29-1 and TRBJ1-1, is as follows: SAVISQKPSRDICQRGTSLTIQCQVDSQVTMMFWYRQQPGQSLTLIATANQGSEATYESGFVIDKFPISRPNLTFSTLTVSNMSPEDSSIYLCSVEGMNTEAFFGQGTRLTVV.

The V call is TRBV4-2, the J call TRBJ2-3, with 7 nucleotides matching TRBD2. In germline, CDR1 is LGHNA, CDR2 YNFKEQ. The CDR3 runs 18 residues. With 4 bases clipped from V and 3 bases from J, the junction kept 16 bases outside the gene matches. CDR3 in amino acids: CASSLVWGGNRGTDTQYF. The DNA for the CDR3 is TGTGCCAGCAGCCTAGTTTGGGGGGGAAATAGAGGGACAGATACGCAGTATTTT.

The genes are TRBV5-4 and TRBJ1-6; 10 bases fit TRBD1. This CDR3 comprises 16 residues. V lost 1 base to trimming and J lost 7 bases; unmatched junction nucleotides: 5. Germline CDR1 and CDR2: SGHNT and YYREEE (reference sequence). The CDR3 sequence: CASSLPPGQGNSPLHF. DNA of the CDR3: TGTGCCAGCAGCTTGCCCCCGGGACAGGGGAATTCACCCCTCCACTTT.

In its sample, this clone was seen a few times. The V and J genes are TRBV20-1 and TRBJ1-1; tentative D call: TRBD1 (5 bases). V gave up 7 bases and J gave up 8 bases, with 14 bases separating them. Germline V lookup: CDR1 DFQATT, CDR2 SNEGSKA (reference sequence). CDR3 length equals 11 residues. The CDR3 bases are TGCAGTGTCCGAACAGGACTAGAAGCTTTCTTT. It translates to CSVRTGLEAFF.

This chain uses TRBV27 with TRBJ2-2; a weak D match, TRBD1 (6 bases). This CDR3 has 16 amino acids. CDR1 and CDR2 from the germline V gene are MNHEY and SMNVEV (reference sequence). V lost 2 bases to trimming and J lost 2 bases, with 12 bases between them. CDR3 region: CASSLRGTGNTGELFF. DNA of the CDR3: TGTGCCAGCAGTTTAAGGGGGACGGGAAACACCGGGGAGCTGTTTTTT.

The V gene is TRBV6-1, the J gene TRBJ1-2; no definite D call. The CDR3 spans 13 residues. Germline V gene data show CDR1 as MNHNS and CDR2 as SASEGT. Trimming removed 7 bases at V and 0 bases at J, with 9 bases between. Written as DNA, the CDR3 is TGTGCCAGCACCCAGGTAGCTAACTATGGCTACACCTTC. This encodes CASTQVANYGYTF.

This chain uses TRBV29-1 with TRBJ2-7; D remains ambiguous. V was cut by 3 bases and J by 5 bases, with 8 bases left in between. CDR1 and CDR2 from the germline V gene are SQVTM and ANQGSEA. CDR3 size: 11 residues. CDR3 bases: TGCAGCGTTGACTTAGGCCACGAGCAGTACTTC. Its protein is CSVDLGHEQYF.

This clone was detected once. The chain couples TRBV29-1 to TRBJ1-1; D is unclear. This CDR3 comprises 13 residues. The V gene's germline CDR1 is SQVTM and CDR2 ANQGSEA. V was shortened by 8 bases and J by 0 bases, with 13 bases between the two germline ends. The CDR3 sequence: CSCLPWVNTEAFF. The CDR3 DNA reads as TGCAGCTGTCTTCCGTGGGTGAACACTGAAGCTTTCTTT.

This chain links TRBV20-1 with TRBJ1-2, with unresolved D. Germline V lookup: CDR1 DFQATT, CDR2 SNEGSKA (reference sequence). The CDR3 extends over 11 amino acids. Trimming stripped 3 bases from V and 7 bases from J, with 9 bases between. CDR3 in amino acids: CSASMQPGYTF. The CDR3 coding sequence is TGCAGTGCTAGTATGCAGCCTGGCTACACCTTC.

The chain employs TRBV10-3 and TRBJ2-2, with D hard to call. This CDR3 region has 13 residues. Germline V gene sequence: CDR1 ENHRY, CDR2 SYGVKD. V was clipped by 6 bases and J by 6 bases, with 11 bases between them. The CDR3 coding sequence is TGTGCCATCAGCCTTCTGGGCTCCGGGGAGCTGTTTTTT. It is translated as CAISLLGSGELFF.

This clone turned up a few times. The chain couples TRBV29-1 to TRBJ2-2; D is ambiguous. This CDR3 has 13 residues. Germline CDR1 is SQVTM and CDR2 is ANQGSEA. Between the trimmed V and J ends, which lost 2 bases and 6 bases, there was a span of 10 bases. The CDR3 loop reads CSVEKKGSGELFF. In DNA form, the CDR3 reads TGCAGCGTTGAAAAGAAAGGGTCCGGGGAGCTGTTTTTT.

The V call is TRBV5-1, the J call TRBJ1-1; D not certain. V was cut by 3 bases and J by 1 base, with 7 bases left in between. In germline, CDR1 is SGHRS, CDR2 YFSETQ. CDR3 length equals 13 residues. The CDR3 sequence: CASSSRGNTEAFF. DNA of the CDR3: TGCGCCAGCAGCTCCCGGGGGAACACTGAAGCTTTCTTT. The full variable domain, in which reference TRBV5-1 and TRBJ1-1 provide the parts outside the CDR3, is KAGVTQTPRYLIKTRGQQVTLSCSPISGHRSVSWYQQTPGQGLQFLFEYFSETQRNKGNFPGRFSGRQFSNSRSEMNVSTLELGDSALYLCASSSRGNTEAFFGQGTRLTVV.